Presented here are 32 T cell receptor beta chains from one specimen sequenced in a study of graft-versus-host responses after intestinal transplantation. Profiled with immunoSEQ multiplex PCR; TCRdb holds only in-frame clones, not every one. The data show 75,000 to 100,000 clones, with 91% seen just once and under 0.2% held by the top ten. These receptors have no known antigen. This specimen consisted of unstimulated CD4+ T cells sorted from spleen or lymph node cells, obtained before transplant. The source is a human donor who was the organ donor for an intestinal transplant.

The chain employs TRBV18 and TRBJ2-7; the D gene is possibly TRBD1 (5 bases). Trimming took off 3 bases at V and 0 bases at J, with 15 bases between the two ends. Germline V gene lookup returns CDR1 KGHSH and CDR2 LQKENI. The CDR3 runs to 16 residues. The CDR3, as DNA: TGTGCCAGCTCACCTCCCCAGTCAACAGGCTCCTACGAGCAGTACTTC. It yields the protein CASSPPQSTGSYEQYF.

The rearrangement joins TRBV6-5 to TRBJ1-5; TRBD1 matches at 7 bases. This CDR3 contains 14 residues. The germline gives CDR1 MNHEY, CDR2 SVGAGI. The J segment lost 7 bases and the V segment lost 5 bases, leaving 8 bases of the junction unmatched. This chain's CDR3 is CASSRDSSNQPQHF. The CDR3 bases are TGTGCCAGCAGTCGGGACAGTTCAAACCAGCCCCAGCATTTT.

The chain uses TRBV18 and TRBJ2-4; TRBD1 might be the D (5 bases). This CDR3 comprises 15 residues. The germline V and J ends were trimmed by 0 bases and 0 bases, with 6 bases remaining between them. Germline V gene lookup returns CDR1 KGHSH and CDR2 LQKENI. Here the CDR3 DNA reads TGTGCCAGCTCACCACCGACAGCAGCCAAAAACATTCAGTACTTC. This gives the protein CASSPPTAAKNIQYF.

A few counts support this clone. The chain has TRBV21-1 and TRBJ1-6; the table assigns TRBD1, which was not confirmed against the DNA. TRBV21-1 is described as a pseudogene. The CDR3 has 14 amino acids. CDR3 bases: TGTGCCAGCAGCCAGAAGGGGGCGAATTCACCCCTCCACTTT. Protein sequence: CASSQKGANSPLHF.

This clone has a single count. The chain uses TRBV7-3 and TRBJ2-1; D gene unclear. The CDR3 length is 13 residues. The V gene lost 1 base and the J gene lost 7 bases, with 8 bases spanning the gap. The germline gives CDR1 SGHTA, CDR2 FQGTGA. CDR3 coding DNA: TGTGCCAGCAGCTTAAACCCTCGGAATGAGCAGTTCTTC. Its translation is CASSLNPRNEQFF.

CDR3 DNA sequence: TGTGCCAGCAGCTTATACGAGGGTCACGAGCAGTACTTC. It translates to CASSLYEGHEQYF. The chain joins TRBV7-9 to TRBJ2-7; TRBD2 might be the D (5 bases). Trimming took off 2 bases at V and 5 bases at J, with 10 bases between the two ends. This CDR3 has 13 amino acids. CDR1 is SEHNR, CDR2 FQNEAQ, per germline (reference sequence).

The chain couples TRBV27 to TRBJ1-6; a weak D match, TRBD1 (5 bases). This CDR3 has 16 amino acids. Trimming removed 3 bases from V and 0 bases from J, with 9 bases in between. Per germline, CDR1 MNHEY and CDR2 SMNVEV (reference sequence). The CDR3 here is CASSFWGGSYNSPLHF. The CDR3 DNA reads TGTGCCAGCAGTTTCTGGGGGGGCTCCTATAATTCACCCCTCCACTTT.

This chain connects TRBV4-2 to TRBJ1-6; no reliable D call. The CDR3 is 12 residues long. CDR1 LGHNA and CDR2 YNFKEQ come from the germline V gene. The V gene lost 1 base and the J gene lost 14 bases, with 9 bases spanning the gap. CDR3 DNA: TGTGCCAGCAGCCAAGGACTAACCACCCTCCACTTT. This sequence encodes CASSQGLTTLHF.

The J gene is TRBJ1-5, the V gene TRBV11-2; TRBD1 matches at 7 bases. The V gene end was trimmed by 5 bases and the J gene end by 4 bases; junction bases not matched to a gene: 8. The germline V gene encodes CDR1 SGHAT and CDR2 FQNNGV. The CDR3 loop spans 15 amino acids. The CDR3 spells CASSRGTEVNQPQHF. DNA of the CDR3: TGTGCCAGCAGCCGAGGGACAGAAGTAAATCAGCCCCAGCATTTT.

The chain couples TRBV30 to TRBJ1-6, with 9 bases matching TRBD1. Per germline, CDR1 GTSNPN and CDR2 SVGIG (reference sequence). The trim removed 0 bases at V and 9 bases at J, leaving 6 bases unmatched. The CDR3 sequence is 15 residues long. CDR3 nucleotide sequence: TGTGCCTGGAGTGTACGGGACAGGGTGGTTTCACCCCTCCACTTT. It translates to CAWSVRDRVVSPLHF.

This chain joins TRBV4-2 and TRBJ2-4, with 9 bases aligning to TRBD2. The CDR3 is 16 amino acids. From germline, CDR1 is LGHNA and CDR2 YNFKEQ. The V segment lost 4 bases and the J segment 4 bases; nucleotides outside the gene matches: 8. CDR3 loop: CASSPTSTSGKNIQYF. The CDR3 DNA reads TGTGCCAGCAGCCCTACCTCTACTAGCGGGAAAAACATTCAGTACTTC.

This clone is a singleton in its sample. The chain uses TRBV9 and TRBJ2-1, with 7 bases identical to TRBD2. The length of the CDR3 is 14 residues. V dropped 0 bases and J dropped 3; count of bases not matched to a gene: 0. CDR1 and CDR2 from the germline V gene are SGDLS and YYNGEE. The CDR3 reads CASSVGTSYNEQFF. For the CDR3, the DNA is TGTGCCAGCAGCGTAGGGACTAGCTACAATGAGCAGTTCTTC. The complete variable domain, with remaining parts taken from reference TRBV9 and TRBJ2-1, reads DSGVTQTPKHLITATGQRVTLRCSPRSGDLSVYWYQQSLDQGLQFLIQYYNGEERAKGNILERFSAQQFPDLHSELNLSSLELGDSALYFCASSVGTSYNEQFFGPGTRLTVL.

This chain connects TRBV27 to TRBJ2-5; TRBD2 matches at 8 bases. The closer fit of TRBJ2-7 to the DNA end suggests the J call may be wrong. The CDR3 runs to 18 residues. Germline V gene sequence: CDR1 MNHEY, CDR2 SMNVEV (reference sequence). CDR3 DNA sequence: TGTGCCAGCAGTTCCAGGCTTCGTCGGAAAGCGGGGGTCTCCGAGCAGTACTTC. Its translation: CASSSRLRRKAGVSEQYF.

The genes are TRBV29-1 and TRBJ2-5; 12 bases fit TRBD2. After removal of 2 bases from V and 4 bases from J, the junction contained 8 bases not matched to a gene. The CDR3 is 16 amino acids. The germline gives CDR1 SQVTM, CDR2 ANQGSEA. The CDR3 DNA is TGCAGCGTTGAATTGCTAGCGGGGGGGAGGCGAGAGACCCAGTACTTC. Translation gives CSVELLAGGRRETQYF.

The chain carries TRBV10-3 and TRBJ1-1; a possible D gene is TRBD1 (5 bases). Germline CDR1 is ENHRY and CDR2 is SYGVKD. The V gene lost 6 bases and the J gene lost 0 bases, with 20 bases spanning the gap. CDR3 length: 17 amino acids. CDR3 protein: CAIRAGGGGMVNTEAFF. In DNA, the CDR3 is TGTGCCATCAGGGCGGGGGGAGGTGGAATGGTGAACACTGAAGCTTTCTTT.

V is TRBV30 and J is TRBJ1-2; TRBD1 matches at 7 bases. The CDR3 has 14 amino acids. J was trimmed by 0 bases and V by 5 bases; bases with no gene match: 6. Germline lookup yields CDR1 GTSNPN and CDR2 SVGIG (reference sequence). In nucleotides, the CDR3 is TGTGCCTGGCGAAGACAGGGTTCTAACTATGGCTACACCTTC. Translated: CAWRRQGSNYGYTF. Together with reference TRBV30 and TRBJ1-2, the CDR3 gives the full variable domain: SQTIHQWPATLVQPVGSPLSLECTVEGTSNPNLYWYRQAAGRGLQLLFYSVGIGQISSEVPQNLSASRPQDRQFILSSKKLLLSDSGFYLCAWRRQGSNYGYTFGSGTRLTVV.

The CDR3 loop is CASTLSGDRGVYEQYF. CDR3 sequence (DNA): TGTGCCAGCACTCTAAGTGGGGACAGGGGCGTCTACGAGCAGTACTTC. The J gene is TRBJ2-7, the V gene TRBV2, with 10 bases matching TRBD1. Per germline, CDR1 SNHLY and CDR2 FYNNEI. The CDR3 sequence is 16 residues long. With 7 bases clipped from V and 3 bases from J, the junction kept 12 bases outside the gene matches.

The V call is TRBV7-2, the J call TRBJ2-1; D possibly corresponds to TRBD1 (5 bases). Trimming took off 1 base at V and 0 bases at J, with 10 bases between the two ends. Per the germline V gene, CDR1 is SGHTA and CDR2 is FQGNSA. CDR3 size: 16 residues. The CDR3 DNA follows: TGTGCCAGCAGCTTAGTAGACAGTTCCTCCTACAATGAGCAGTTCTTC. Encoded protein: CASSLVDSSSYNEQFF.

J is TRBJ2-7 and V is TRBV4-3, with 8 bases that match TRBD2. After removal of 0 bases from V and 5 bases from J, the junction contained 9 bases not matched to a gene. Germline CDR1 LGHNA, CDR2 YSLEER. This CDR3 spans 16 amino acids. CDR3 in amino acids: CASSQDWSGGHDEQYF. DNA for the CDR3: TGCGCCAGCAGCCAAGATTGGAGCGGGGGCCACGACGAGCAGTACTTC.

The rearrangement links TRBV11-2 to TRBJ2-7; D not certain. V lost 6 bases, J lost 0 bases, and 3 bases lay in between. The germline V gene has CDR1 SGHAT and CDR2 FQNNGV. This CDR3 contains 11 residues. CDR3 in DNA: TGTGCCAGCAGTTACTCCTACGAGCAGTACTTC. Amino acids: CASSYSYEQYF.

This clone was counted a single time. The CDR3 nucleotides read TGTGCCAGCAGTTTCGGGACAGGGAATAGCGAGCAGTACTTC. Translated: CASSFGTGNSEQYF. This chain links TRBV27 with TRBJ2-7, with TRBD1 matching 9 bases. CDR1 MNHEY and CDR2 SMNVEV come from the germline V gene (reference sequence). V shed 3 bases and J 6 bases; nucleotides not matched to a gene: 6. The CDR3 sequence is 14 residues long.

J is TRBJ1-2 and V is TRBV15, with D possibly matching TRBD1 (5 bases). The V end lost 5 bases, the J end lost 3 bases, and 16 bases lay between the germline ends. This CDR3 region has 15 residues. CDR1 is LNHNV and CDR2 is YYDKDF in the germline V gene (reference sequence). CDR3 sequence: CATSYSRGAYYGYTF. Written as DNA, the CDR3 is TGTGCCACCAGCTACTCCCGCGGGGCCTACTATGGCTACACCTTC. Complete variable domain (other parts from reference TRBV15 and TRBJ1-2): DAMVIQNPRYQVTQFGKPVTLSCSQTLNHNVMYWYQQKSSQAPKLLFHYYDKDFNNEADTPDNFQSRRPNTSFCFLDIRSPGLGDTAMYLCATSYSRGAYYGYTFGSGTRLTVV.

This sequence joins TRBV4-3 and TRBJ2-3, with 14 nucleotides matching TRBD2. The CDR3 spans 19 residues. V was clipped by 4 bases and J by 0 bases; unmatched bases: 9. Germline CDR1 LGHNA, CDR2 YSLEER. DNA for the CDR3: TGCGCCAGCAGCCGATGGGCCGGGACTAGCGGGGGAAGCACAGATACGCAGTATTTT. Residues: CASSRWAGTSGGSTDTQYF.

The chain carries TRBV30 and TRBJ1-6; 9 bases agree with TRBD1. Unmatched junction bases numbered 6, after V lost 0 bases and J lost 0 bases. The CDR3 length is 18 residues. The germline CDR1 and CDR2 sequences are GTSNPN and SVGIG (reference sequence). Here the CDR3 DNA reads TGTGCCTGGAGTGTTAGGGGACAGGGTCCCTCCTATAATTCACCCCTCCACTTT. Protein product: CAWSVRGQGPSYNSPLHF.

The rearrangement uses TRBV5-4 and TRBJ1-2, with unresolved D. This CDR3 region has 14 residues. Germline V gene sequence: CDR1 SGHNT, CDR2 YYREEE (reference sequence). V was cut by 0 bases and J by 3 bases, with 9 bases left in between. CDR3 in DNA: TGTGCCAGCAGCTTGGGTGGAGGGCACTATGGCTACACCTTC. Protein product: CASSLGGGHYGYTF.

The V and J genes are TRBV9 and TRBJ1-1; 9 bases agree with TRBD1. V lost 3 bases and J lost 5; bases outside the gene matches: 8. Looked up from germline, CDR1 is SGDLS and CDR2 is YYNGEE. CDR3 length equals 15 residues. CDR3 sequence: CASSARMTGGTEAFF. CDR3 DNA: TGTGCCAGCAGCGCCAGGATGACAGGGGGGACTGAAGCTTTCTTT. Looking up the rest from reference TRBV9 and TRBJ1-1 gives the full variable domain: DSGVTQTPKHLITATGQRVTLRCSPRSGDLSVYWYQQSLDQGLQFLIQYYNGEERAKGNILERFSAQQFPDLHSELNLSSLELGDSALYFCASSARMTGGTEAFFGQGTRLTVV.

The chain combines TRBV5-1 with TRBJ1-5; D may be TRBD1 (6 bases). The CDR3 consists of 15 residues. V lost 0 bases to trimming and J lost 2 bases, with 9 bases between them. Germline CDR1 is SGHRS and CDR2 is YFSETQ. CDR3 loop: CASSLAPGGNQPQHF. DNA of the CDR3: TGCGCCAGCAGCTTGGCTCCAGGGGGCAATCAGCCCCAGCATTTT.

The rearrangement uses TRBV5-4 and TRBJ2-7; D is undetermined. V was cut by 0 bases and J by 5 bases, with 15 bases left in between. Germline CDR1 SGHNT, CDR2 YYREEE (reference sequence). This CDR3 has 15 residues. The CDR3 spells CASSLESIRRHEQYF. CDR3 in DNA: TGTGCCAGCAGCTTGGAGTCTATACGGCGGCACGAGCAGTACTTC.

The DNA for the CDR3 is TGTGCCAGCAGCGCCCGGACTAGCGTTGAGCAGTTCTTC. Its protein product is CASSARTSVEQFF. V and J are TRBV7-8 and TRBJ2-1, with 9 bases identical to TRBD2. CDR3 length: 13 residues. Per germline, CDR1 SGHVS and CDR2 FQNEAQ. The V and J ends lost 5 bases and 9 bases, in that order; junction bases with no gene match: 5.

V gene TRBV9 combines with J gene TRBJ2-3, with TRBD2 matching over 8 bases. V lost 2 bases and J lost 4; bases outside the gene matches: 0. Per germline, CDR1 SGDLS and CDR2 YYNGEE. The CDR3 sequence is 13 residues long. The CDR3, as DNA: TGTGCCAGCAGCGTGACTAGCGCAGATACGCAGTATTTT. Translation gives CASSVTSADTQYF.

The rearrangement joins TRBV2 to TRBJ2-1, with TRBD2 identical over 13 bases. This CDR3 comprises 15 residues. V trimming: 6 bases; J trimming: 5 bases; junction bases outside the gene matches: 4. CDR1 is SNHLY, CDR2 FYNNEI, per germline. CDR3 nucleotide sequence: TGTGCCAGCAGCTTACTAGCGGGGGGGGACAATGAGCAGTTCTTC. It yields the protein CASSLLAGGDNEQFF.

The V gene is TRBV5-1, the J gene TRBJ2-4; no clear D gene. Deletions cut 4 bases from V and 6 bases from J, with 14 bases between. Germline CDR1 and CDR2: SGHRS and YFSETQ. The length of the CDR3 is 14 residues. The CDR3 DNA reads TGCGCCAGCAGCCTGCCCACTTCCCCAAACATTCAGTACTTC. It encodes CASSLPTSPNIQYF.